This TCR beta chain was retrieved from a study of T-cell reconstitution after alpha-beta-depleted transplantation in children. This clonotype appeared a few times. Unique molecular identifiers were incorporated during preparation of the TCRbeta library. TCRdb re-derived calls from the PCR reads in MiXCR, one entry per CDR3 protein. This sample has 490,000 or so distinct CDR3 sequences, with 9.5% to 15% found just once. Germline assignment: CDR1 SGHRS and CDR2 YFSETQ. V was cut by 0 bases and J by 8 bases, with 17 bases left in between. The length of the CDR3 is 15 residues. Specimen: PBMCs from the stem cell graft donor, collected from the stem cell graft. The genes are TRBV5-1 and TRBJ1-2; a possible D gene is TRBD1 (6 bases). The clonotype originates from a human donor who donated a stem cell graft to a child with combined immunodeficiency. CDR3 sequence reads: CASSLETGSLEGYTF. Here the CDR3 DNA reads TGCGCCAGCAGCTTGGAAACAGGGTCTTTGGAGGGCTACACCTTC.